The 32 T cell receptor beta chains presented below share a single source sample, sequenced in a study of blood T cells in healthy people across ages. Through a sample-barcoded 5' primer and a J-beta primer mix, a second PCR was run for 7 to 11 cycles. TCRdb called the 5' RACE reads again in MiXCR, with one record for every CDR3 protein. The sample includes 540,000 or so distinct CDR3 sequences, approximately 25% of them seen just once. These data also featured in a second study, about T cells of mothers and their children.

The specimen sequenced was blood. These receptors all come from a boy aged 10-17 years in good health.

V and J are TRBV10-3 and TRBJ1-1, with D possibly being TRBD1 (5 bases). The CDR3 totals 13 residues. The V gene lost 4 bases and the J gene lost 8 bases, with 14 bases spanning the gap. Germline V gives CDR1 ENHRY, CDR2 SYGVKD. The CDR3 region has the DNA TGTGCCATCAGTGCCGATGGGGGACTCGAAGCTTTCTTT. Its translation: CAISADGGLEAFF.

This CDR3 reads CASSYSFTGDNEKLFF. The CDR3 DNA sequence: TGTGCCAGCAGTTACTCTTTCACAGGCGATAATGAAAAACTGTTTTTT. The rearrangement joins TRBV6-6 to TRBJ1-4; perhaps TRBD1 as D (5 bases). Germline CDR1 reads MNHNY; CDR2 reads SVGAGI (reference sequence). Trimming took off 0 bases at V and 4 bases at J, with 12 bases between the two ends. This CDR3 has 16 residues.

This chain uses TRBV6-4 with TRBJ2-1; D may be TRBD2 (6 bases). CDR1 MRHNA and CDR2 SNTAGT come from the germline V gene. V was clipped by 3 bases and J by 6 bases, with 9 bases between them. The CDR3 is made up of 13 amino acids. The CDR3, as DNA: TGTGCCAGCAGTGAGTTGGGAGGCAATGAGCAGTTCTTC. It yields the protein CASSELGGNEQFF.

J is TRBJ2-2 and V is TRBV6-6; D not certain. Germline-derived CDR1 and CDR2 are MNHNY and SVGAGI (reference sequence). This CDR3 has 14 residues. Trimming removed 2 bases at V and 6 bases at J, with 10 bases between. The CDR3 coding sequence is TGTGCCAGCAGTTACGGCCCGTCGGCCGGGGAGCTGTTTTTT. It encodes CASSYGPSAGELFF.

The gene calls are TRBV15 and TRBJ2-7; the match to TRBD2 covers 7 bases. In germline, CDR1 is LNHNV, CDR2 YYDKDF (reference sequence). V was pared by 0 bases and J by 3 bases, with 2 bases of the junction left unmatched. This CDR3 has 14 residues. CDR3 DNA sequence: TGTGCCACCAGCAGAGAGGGACTAAACTACGAGCAGTACTTC. This sequence encodes CATSREGLNYEQYF. The variable domain in full, completed from reference TRBV15 and TRBJ2-7, reads DAMVIQNPRYQVTQFGKPVTLSCSQTLNHNVMYWYQQKSSQAPKLLFHYYDKDFNNEADTPDNFQSRRPNTSFCFLDIRSPGLGDTAMYLCATSREGLNYEQYFGPGTRLTVT.

In this sample, this clonotype turned up a few times. V and J are TRBV18 and TRBJ1-1; 9 positions agree with TRBD1. The length of the CDR3 is 13 residues. CDR1 and CDR2 (germline): KGHSH, LQKENI. Trimming removed 8 bases from V and 5 bases from J; junction bases left unmatched: 6. CDR3 nucleotides: TGTGCCAGCCGGACAGGGGCGCGAACTGAAGCTTTCTTT. It encodes CASRTGARTEAFF.

The chain joins TRBV20-1 to TRBJ2-5, with 7 bases fitting TRBD2. Trimming cost V 3 bases and J 2 bases; bases outside gene matches: 6. Germline CDR1 is DFQATT and CDR2 is SNEGSKA (reference sequence). The CDR3 length is 14 residues. For the CDR3, the DNA is TGCAGTGCTAGCTTCCTAGCGGCACAAGAGACCCAGTACTTC. Residues: CSASFLAAQETQYF.

This clonotype appeared many times. The chain is built from TRBV5-1 and TRBJ1-1; D gene ambiguous. The CDR3 is made up of 15 amino acids. V gave up 2 bases and J gave up 6 bases, with 17 bases separating them. Germline CDR1 and CDR2: SGHRS and YFSETQ. As DNA, the CDR3 is TGCGCCAGCAGCTTAGTATCGGCCCATGCCCCTGAAGCTTTCTTT. It encodes CASSLVSAHAPEAFF.

This clonotype was picked up many times. The chain employs TRBV4-1 and TRBJ2-5, with TRBD2 identical over 13 bases. In germline, CDR1 is MGHRA, CDR2 YSYEKL. The V and J ends lost 3 bases and 5 bases, in that order; junction bases with no gene match: 6. This CDR3 has 16 amino acids. CDR3 coding DNA: TGCGCCAGCAGCCAGGGACTAGCGGGAATCAGGGAGACCCAGTACTTC. It encodes CASSQGLAGIRETQYF.

The V and J genes are TRBV4-3 and TRBJ2-7, with D unclear. The length of the CDR3 is 15 residues. From germline, CDR1 is LGHNA and CDR2 YSLEER. Trimming removed 3 bases at V and 2 bases at J, with 14 bases between. As DNA, the CDR3 is TGCGCCAGCAGCCAGTCAAGACTTGACACCTACGAGCAGTACTTC. This gives the protein CASSQSRLDTYEQYF.

The chain employs TRBV2 and TRBJ2-6; D remains unclear. The V end lost 6 bases, the J end lost 4 bases, and 13 bases lay between the germline ends. The CDR3 covers 15 residues. The germline V gene encodes CDR1 SNHLY and CDR2 FYNNEI. The CDR3 loop reads CASREIGVGANVLTF. The CDR3, as DNA: TGTGCCAGCAGGGAAATTGGGGTCGGGGCCAACGTCCTGACTTTC.

The chain uses TRBV14 and TRBJ2-2; D is unresolved. CDR1 SGHDN and CDR2 FVKESK come from the germline V gene. The CDR3 contains 12 residues. The ends were cut back, 3 bases at V and 8 bases at J, with 7 bases in the middle. CDR3 in amino acids: CASSHHLGELFF. The CDR3 coding sequence is TGTGCCAGCAGCCACCACCTTGGGGAGCTGTTTTTT.

In its sample, this clonotype was seen a few times. The CDR3 loop reads CASSGRPIHEQYF. The CDR3 DNA sequence: TGTGCCAGCAGTGGGCGTCCGATCCACGAGCAGTACTTC. The chain combines TRBV6-1 with TRBJ2-7; D gene uncertain. Trimming shortened V by 4 bases and J by 5 bases, and 12 bases separated the two germline ends. CDR3 length: 13 amino acids. Germline V gene sequence: CDR1 MNHNS, CDR2 SASEGT.

The chain employs TRBV9 and TRBJ2-1, with TRBD2 matching 14 bases. V was pared by 4 bases and J by 2 bases, with 11 bases of the junction left unmatched. The CDR3 contains 19 residues. Germline lookup yields CDR1 SGDLS and CDR2 YYNGEE. The CDR3 coding sequence is TGTGCCAGCAGCCCTCCCGGTGGACTAGCGGGGGGCACCTACAATGAGCAGTTCTTC. Translation: CASSPPGGLAGGTYNEQFF.

This chain's CDR3 is CASSYRLAGEADTQYF. CDR3 in DNA: TGTGCCAGCAGCTACCGACTAGCGGGAGAAGCAGATACGCAGTATTTT. The chain combines TRBV7-3 with TRBJ2-3; 12 bases align to TRBD2. Germline V gives CDR1 SGHTA, CDR2 FQGTGA. CDR3 length: 16 amino acids. V trimming: 4 bases; J trimming: 4 bases; junction bases outside the gene matches: 6. Full variable domain (rest looked up from reference TRBV7-3 and TRBJ2-3): GAGVSQTPSNKVTEKGKYVELRCDPISGHTALYWYRQSLGQGPEFLIYFQGTGAADDSGLPNDRFFAVRPEGSVSTLKIQRTERGDSAVYLCASSYRLAGEADTQYFGPGTRLTVL.

The V call is TRBV6-2 or TRBV6-3, the J call TRBJ2-2, with D unclear. Trimming shortened V by 2 bases and J by 6 bases, and 10 bases separated the two germline ends. The CDR3 is 14 amino acids. The germline CDR1 and CDR2 sequences are MNHEY and SVGEGT. CDR3 DNA sequence: TGTGCCAGCAGTTACATCAGTACGTCCGGGGAGCTGTTTTTT. This codes for CASSYISTSGELFF.

The V gene is TRBV3-1, the J gene TRBJ2-1; D perhaps matches TRBD2 (7 bases). Germline V gene sequence: CDR1 LGHDT, CDR2 YNNKEL (reference sequence). V lost 3 bases, J lost 3 bases, and 12 bases lay in between. There are 15 residues in the CDR3. The CDR3 region has the DNA TGTGCCAGCAGCCAGGGGCGGGGGCGCTACAATGAGCAGTTCTTC. Its translation: CASSQGRGRYNEQFF.

This clonotype occurred a few times. V gene TRBV7-2 combines with J gene TRBJ2-5; 9 positions match TRBD1. Looked up from germline, CDR1 is SGHTA and CDR2 is FQGNSA. The junction had 7 bases not matched to a gene; V was cut back by 3 bases and J by 5 bases. The CDR3 extends over 15 amino acids. CDR3: CASSFRTGAQETQYF. The CDR3 nucleotides are TGTGCCAGCAGCTTTAGGACAGGGGCCCAGGAGACCCAGTACTTC.

This sequence joins TRBV12-3 or TRBV12-4 and TRBJ2-1; either TRBD1 or TRBD2 may supply D (5 bases each). The CDR3 extends over 14 amino acids. Trimming took off 7 bases at V and 4 bases at J, with 14 bases between the two ends. The CDR3 DNA reads TGTGCCAGCACCCGGGGCGGTCGGTACAATGAGCAGTTCTTC. Translated: CASTRGGRYNEQFF.

The gene calls are TRBV6-1 and TRBJ1-1; TRBD1 matches 9 bases. The V gene's germline CDR1 is MNHNS and CDR2 SASEGT. The length of the CDR3 is 16 residues. With 7 bases clipped from V and 1 base from J, the junction kept 10 bases outside the gene matches. CDR3 coding DNA: TGTGCCAGCACCCGACCGGGACAGGGATCGAACACTGAAGCTTTCTTT. Its protein is CASTRPGQGSNTEAFF.

For this clonotype: It may be a read error: a sequence one base away is much more abundant. Given the absence of the conserved phenylalanine or tryptophan at the CDR3 end, a read error is likely. The chain links TRBV7-2 to TRBJ2-5; D uncertain. V lost 1 base, J lost 5 bases, and 8 bases lay in between. Germline-derived CDR1 and CDR2 are SGHTA and FQGNSA. The length of the CDR3 is 13 residues. CDR3 sequence reads: CASSLVIGETQYS. The DNA for the CDR3 is TGTGCCAGCAGCTTAGTAATAGGGGAGACCCAGTACTCC.

CDR3 coding DNA: TGTGCCAGCAGCTTAACTGGAGAAGGGCCTTACGAGCAGTACTTC. This sequence encodes CASSLTGEGPYEQYF. The chain recombines TRBV7-3 with TRBJ2-7; D is undetermined. Per the germline V gene, CDR1 is SGHTA and CDR2 is FQGTGA. V lost 0 bases and J lost 4, with 13 bases in between. This CDR3 is built from 15 residues.

In this sample, this clonotype turned up a few times. CDR3 protein: CATSRYQDEQYF. The CDR3 DNA reads TGTGCCACCAGCAGATACCAAGACGAGCAGTACTTC. V is TRBV15 and J is TRBJ2-7; no clear D gene. CDR3 size: 12 residues. Germline loops: CDR1 LNHNV, CDR2 YYDKDF (reference sequence). V was trimmed by 2 bases and J by 5 bases, leaving 7 bases between them.

This chain uses TRBV24-1 with TRBJ2-1, with TRBD2 matching 7 bases. Per the germline V gene, CDR1 is KGHDR and CDR2 is SFDVKD. After removal of 3 bases from V and 1 base from J, the junction contained 5 bases not matched to a gene. The CDR3 runs to 16 residues. This CDR3 is CATSDRLGGSYNEQFF. In DNA, the CDR3 is TGTGCCACCAGTGATCGCCTCGGGGGGTCCTACAATGAGCAGTTCTTC.

This clonotype was recorded many times. This chain links TRBV7-2 with TRBJ2-5; D gene uncertain. This CDR3 contains 15 residues. Trimming took off 1 base at V and 3 bases at J, with 12 bases between the two ends. Germline V CDR1 and CDR2: SGHTA, FQGNSA. The CDR3, as DNA: TGTGCCAGCAGCTTAGTGGGCGCCTCAAAAGAGACCCAGTACTTC. As protein: CASSLVGASKETQYF.

The chain combines TRBV7-9 with TRBJ2-5, with 8 bases lining up with TRBD2. V gave up 8 bases and J gave up 3 bases; unmatched junction bases: 8. The CDR3 has 14 amino acids. The V gene's germline CDR1 is SEHNR and CDR2 FQNEAQ (reference sequence). In DNA form, the CDR3 reads TGTGCCAGCCAAGCGGGGGACAAGAAAGAGACCCAGTACTTC. Translated: CASQAGDKKETQYF.

The chain is built from TRBV12-3 or TRBV12-4 and TRBJ2-3; TRBD1 agrees at 8 bases. Trimming cost V 0 bases and J 4 bases; bases outside gene matches: 6. The CDR3 runs to 16 residues. This CDR3 is CASSLAYRGSPDTQYF. As DNA, the CDR3 is TGTGCCAGCAGTTTAGCGTACAGGGGGAGCCCAGATACGCAGTATTTT.

The chain combines TRBV6-1 with TRBJ2-7; D is perhaps TRBD1 (5 bases). Trimming removed 0 bases at V and 4 bases at J, with 22 bases between. The V gene's germline CDR1 is MNHNS and CDR2 SASEGT. The CDR3 has 18 amino acids. The CDR3 reads CASSEAFLGPGPTYEQYF. The CDR3 region has the DNA TGTGCCAGCAGTGAAGCTTTCTTGGGGCCAGGGCCTACGTACGAGCAGTACTTC.

The chain recombines TRBV14 with TRBJ2-5, with 7 nucleotides matching TRBD1. Trimming removed 2 bases from V and 11 bases from J; junction bases left unmatched: 11. CDR1 is SGHDN, CDR2 FVKESK, per germline. CDR3 length: 14 amino acids. The CDR3, as DNA: TGTGCCAGCAGCCAACAATGGCAGGGGGAAAAGCAGTACTTC. This gives the protein CASSQQWQGEKQYF. The full variable domain, its missing parts supplied by reference TRBV14 and TRBJ2-5, is EAGVTQFPSHSVIEKGQTVTLRCDPISGHDNLYWYRRVMGKEIKFLLHFVKESKQDESGMPNNRFLAERTGGTYSTLKVQPAELEDSGVYFCASSQQWQGEKQYFGPGTRLLVL.

V gene TRBV12-3 or TRBV12-4 combines with J gene TRBJ2-1, with unresolved D. CDR3 length: 14 residues. Trimming removed 2 bases at V and 3 bases at J, with 8 bases between. CDR3 nucleotide sequence: TGTGCCAGCAGTTTACCCCCGGACTACAATGAGCAGTTCTTC. Amino acid sequence: CASSLPPDYNEQFF.

Only a few counts were recorded for this clonotype. The chain employs TRBV28 and TRBJ2-7; 8 positions agree with TRBD1. The CDR3 runs to 12 residues. The V gene end was trimmed by 3 bases and the J gene end by 10 bases; junction bases not matched to a gene: 5. Germline V lookup: CDR1 MDHEN, CDR2 SYDVKM. This CDR3 reads CASSLGDRQQYF. In DNA form, the CDR3 reads TGTGCCAGCAGTTTGGGGGACAGGCAACAGTACTTC.

This clonotype was detected a few times. At one boundary the junction diverges from the germline segment, which might be a read error. The rearrangement joins TRBV20-1 to TRBJ1-6; weak D call: TRBD1 (6 bases). Germline V lookup: CDR1 DFQATT, CDR2 SNEGSKA (reference sequence). This CDR3 has 17 residues. The CDR3 sequence is CSARDSRPDRNFSPLYF. The CDR3 nucleotides read TGCAGTGCTAGAGATTCTCGTCCCGACAGGAATTTTTCACCCCTCTACTTT.